This T cell receptor beta chain was recovered during a study of cytomegalovirus exposure and HLA in healthy donors. With 60 Vbeta and 13 Jbeta primers, the PCR was carried out. Method: immunoSEQ multiplex PCR; TCRdb's copy keeps in-frame clones and lacks some. The sample records more than 100,000 clones, 77% being singletons. The V end lost 6 bases, the J end lost 7 bases, and 7 bases lay between the germline ends. Germline V lookup: CDR1 MNHNS, CDR2 SASEGT. The CDR3 contains 10 residues. V is TRBV6-1 and J is TRBJ2-7; D might be TRBD1 (6 bases). Sequencing was performed on PBMCs. This clonotype was sampled from a human donor in good health. CDR3 sequence reads: CASRGTEQYF. CDR3 coding DNA: TGTGCCAGCAGGGGGACAGAGCAGTACTTC.